This T cell receptor (beta chain) was recorded in a study of T cells after yellow fever vaccination. TCRdb ran MiXCR on the 5' RACE reads and lists one entry per CDR3 protein. The repertoire holds 75,000 to 100,000 distinct CDR3 sequences, with roughly 10% as singletons. The CDR3 length is 13 residues. Germline assignment: CDR1 MNHEY and CDR2 SVGEGT. Trimming shortened V by 7 bases and J by 3 bases, and 10 bases separated the two germline ends. The chain couples TRBV6-2 or TRBV6-3 to TRBJ2-1, with D tentatively TRBD2 (5 bases). The receptor comes from a man aged 18 to 29 who received the YFV17D yellow fever vaccine. Sequenced here: CD8+ T cells not binding an NS4B(214-222) dextramer, sorted from PBMCs, sampled less than 16 days after the first yellow fever vaccination. Here the CDR3 reads CASTGLSYNEQFF. The CDR3 DNA follows: TGTGCCAGCACAGGACTGAGCTACAATGAGCAGTTCTTC.